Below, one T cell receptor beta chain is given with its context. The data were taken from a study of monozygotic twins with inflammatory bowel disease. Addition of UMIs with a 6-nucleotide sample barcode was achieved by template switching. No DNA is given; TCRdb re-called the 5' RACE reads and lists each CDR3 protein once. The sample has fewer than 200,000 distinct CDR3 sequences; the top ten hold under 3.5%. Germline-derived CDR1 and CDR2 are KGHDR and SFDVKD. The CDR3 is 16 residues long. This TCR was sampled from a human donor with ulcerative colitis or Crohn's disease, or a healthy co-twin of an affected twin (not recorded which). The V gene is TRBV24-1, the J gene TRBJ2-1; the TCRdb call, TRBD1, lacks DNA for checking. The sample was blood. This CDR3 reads CATSDFRQGTYNEQFF.